This TCR beta chain was observed in a study of blood T cell repertoires in COVID-19. Overall study context: COVID-19 samples, acute and convalescent, were from the United States, Italy and Spain. T cells, B-cell-depleted T cells, or PBMCs supplied cDNA or gDNA.

Germline-derived CDR1 and CDR2 are MNHEY and SMNVEV (reference sequence). The V gene end was trimmed by 5 bases and the J gene end by 2 bases; junction bases not matched to a gene: 5. CDR3 size: 15 residues. Study processing details: Researchers report that nucleated cell counts were estimated from reference gene primer amplification. Clones were sequenced by immunoSEQ multiplex PCR, and TCRdb holds only the in-frame ones, with some missing. The DNA was the basis for D and trimming; V, J and clone size are from that table. Found here are 70,000 or so clones, 90% of them singletons; the top ten hold 1.3% to 1.5%.

This receptor was obtained from a man in his fifties with acute or convalescent COVID-19. The chain employs TRBV27 and TRBJ2-1; TRBD2 aligns across 8 bases. Sequencing input: peripheral blood. This CDR3 is CASSALSGTYNEQFF. CDR3 bases: TGTGCCAGCAGTGCGCTTAGCGGGACCTACAATGAGCAGTTCTTC.